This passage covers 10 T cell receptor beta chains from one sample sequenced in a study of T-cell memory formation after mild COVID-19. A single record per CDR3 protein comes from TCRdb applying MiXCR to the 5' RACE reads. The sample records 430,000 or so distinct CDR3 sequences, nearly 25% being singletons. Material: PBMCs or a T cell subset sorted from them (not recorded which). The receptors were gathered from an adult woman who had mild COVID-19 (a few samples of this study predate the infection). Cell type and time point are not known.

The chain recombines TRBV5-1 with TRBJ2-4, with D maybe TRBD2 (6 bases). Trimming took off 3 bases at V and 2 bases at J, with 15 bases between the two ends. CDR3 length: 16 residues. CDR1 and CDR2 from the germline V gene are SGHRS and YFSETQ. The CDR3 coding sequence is TGCGCCAGCAGCTCCCTGGGGGACTTACCCAAAAACATTCAGTACTTC. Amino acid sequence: CASSSLGDLPKNIQYF.

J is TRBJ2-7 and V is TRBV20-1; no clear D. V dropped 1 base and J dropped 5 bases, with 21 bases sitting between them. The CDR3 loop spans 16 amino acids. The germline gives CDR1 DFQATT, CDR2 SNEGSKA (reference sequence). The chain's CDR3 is CSARGTRVGFGNEQYF. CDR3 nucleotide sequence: TGCAGTGCTAGAGGGACCCGCGTAGGATTCGGAAACGAGCAGTACTTC.

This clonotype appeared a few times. Here the CDR3 reads CASSYGTGELFF. The DNA of the CDR3 is TGTGCCAGCAGTTACGGGACCGGGGAGCTGTTTTTT. The chain couples TRBV6-2 or TRBV6-3 to TRBJ2-2; D unclear. CDR3 length: 12 amino acids. The V gene lost 2 bases and the J gene lost 5 bases, with 3 bases spanning the gap. CDR1 MNHEY and CDR2 SVGEGT come from the germline V gene.

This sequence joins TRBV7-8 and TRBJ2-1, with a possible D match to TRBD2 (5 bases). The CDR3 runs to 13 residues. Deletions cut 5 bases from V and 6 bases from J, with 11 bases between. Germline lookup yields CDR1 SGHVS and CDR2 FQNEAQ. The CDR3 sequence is CASSRRGINEQFF. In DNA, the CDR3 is TGTGCCAGCAGCCGTCGGGGTATCAATGAGCAGTTCTTC. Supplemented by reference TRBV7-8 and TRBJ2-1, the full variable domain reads GAGVSQSPRYKVAKRGQDVALRCDPISGHVSLFWYQQALGQGPEFLTYFQNEAQLDKSGLPSDRFFAERPEGSVSTLKIQRTQQEDSAVYLCASSRRGINEQFFGPGTRLTVL.

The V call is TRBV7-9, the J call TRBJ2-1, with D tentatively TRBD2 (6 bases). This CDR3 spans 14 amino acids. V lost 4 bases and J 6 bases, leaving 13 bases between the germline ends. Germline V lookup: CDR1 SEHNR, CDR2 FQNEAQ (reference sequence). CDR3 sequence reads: CASSSETSPNEQFF. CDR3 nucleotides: TGTGCCAGCAGCTCCGAGACTAGTCCCAATGAGCAGTTCTTC.

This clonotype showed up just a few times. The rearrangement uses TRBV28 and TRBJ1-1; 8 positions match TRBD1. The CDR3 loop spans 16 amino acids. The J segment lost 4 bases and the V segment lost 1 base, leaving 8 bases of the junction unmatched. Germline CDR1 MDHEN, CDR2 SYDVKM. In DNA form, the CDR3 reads TGTGCCAGCAGTTTATTAAACCAGGGGGCATCCACTGAAGCTTTCTTT. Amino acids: CASSLLNQGASTEAFF.

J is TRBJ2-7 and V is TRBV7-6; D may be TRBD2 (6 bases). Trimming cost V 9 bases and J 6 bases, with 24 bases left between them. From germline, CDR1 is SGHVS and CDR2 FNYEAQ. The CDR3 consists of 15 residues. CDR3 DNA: TGTGCCAGTGGGACTGACAGCCACCTAAGCGGCGAGCAGTACTTC. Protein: CASGTDSHLSGEQYF.

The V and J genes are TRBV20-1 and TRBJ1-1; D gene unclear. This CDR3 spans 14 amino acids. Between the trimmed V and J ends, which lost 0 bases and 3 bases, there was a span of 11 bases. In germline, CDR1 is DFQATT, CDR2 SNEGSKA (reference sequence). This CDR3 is CSARDGSADTEAFF. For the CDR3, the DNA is TGCAGTGCTAGAGATGGGTCGGCAGACACTGAAGCTTTCTTT.

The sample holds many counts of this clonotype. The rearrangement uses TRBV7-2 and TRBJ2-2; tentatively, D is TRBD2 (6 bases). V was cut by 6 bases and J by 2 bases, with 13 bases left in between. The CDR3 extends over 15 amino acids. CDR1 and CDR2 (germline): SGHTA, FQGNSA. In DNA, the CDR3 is TGTGCCAGCAGTTTGGGACTTCCTAACACCGGGGAGCTGTTTTTT. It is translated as CASSLGLPNTGELFF.

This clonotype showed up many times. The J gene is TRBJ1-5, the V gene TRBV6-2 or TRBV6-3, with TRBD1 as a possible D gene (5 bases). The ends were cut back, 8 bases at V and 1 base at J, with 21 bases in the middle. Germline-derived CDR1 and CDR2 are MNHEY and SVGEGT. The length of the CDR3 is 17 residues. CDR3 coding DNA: TGTGCCAGCCGGGTTTTTGGGGGTAGGGCCAGCAATCAGCCCCAGCATTTT. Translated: CASRVFGGRASNQPQHF.